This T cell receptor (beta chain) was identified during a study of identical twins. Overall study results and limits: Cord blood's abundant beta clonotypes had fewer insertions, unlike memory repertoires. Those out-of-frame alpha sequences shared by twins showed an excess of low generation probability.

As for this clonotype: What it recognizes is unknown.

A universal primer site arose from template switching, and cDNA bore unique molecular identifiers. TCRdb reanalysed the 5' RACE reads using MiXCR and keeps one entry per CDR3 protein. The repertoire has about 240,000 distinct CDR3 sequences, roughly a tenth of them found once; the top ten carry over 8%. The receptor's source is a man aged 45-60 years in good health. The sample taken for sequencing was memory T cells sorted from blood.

For the CDR3, the DNA is TGCAGTGCTGAGCAGGGACAGACCGAGCAGTACTTC. Translating gives CSAEQGQTEQYF. V is TRBV20-1 and J is TRBJ2-7; 7 bases are a match to TRBD1. The germline V gene encodes CDR1 DFQATT and CDR2 SNEGSKA (reference sequence). The V segment lost 5 bases and the J segment 6 bases; nucleotides outside the gene matches: 7. The CDR3 covers 12 residues.